One and the same sample provided the 16 T cell receptor beta chains below, sequenced in a study of T-cell memory formation after mild COVID-19. From the 5' RACE reads, TCRdb called clonotypes with MiXCR, one entry per CDR3 protein. The table has hundreds of thousands of distinct CDR3 sequences, approximately 15% seen once; the top ten hold roughly 20%. The sequencing sample was made of PBMCs or a T cell subset sorted from them (not recorded which). All receptors come from a man between 18 and 29 years old who had mild COVID-19 (a few samples of this study predate the infection). Cell type and time point are not known.

This clonotype came up many times. This chain connects TRBV29-1 to TRBJ2-1; the D gene is possibly TRBD1 (6 bases). The CDR3 length is 13 residues. The germline V gene has CDR1 SQVTM and CDR2 ANQGSEA. The V gene lost 1 base and the J gene lost 9 bases, with 13 bases spanning the gap. This chain's CDR3 is CSVEGVGGLEQFF. CDR3 coding DNA: TGCAGCGTTGAAGGGGTAGGGGGTCTTGAGCAGTTCTTC.

There are many counts of this clonotype. The chain is built from TRBV7-3 and TRBJ2-3; 10 bases are shared with TRBD1. J gave up 12 bases and V 3 bases, and 3 bases lay outside the gene matches. Germline CDR1 and CDR2: SGHTA and FQGTGA. The CDR3 length is 12 residues. The CDR3: CASSLDRGIQYF. CDR3 coding DNA: TGTGCCAGCAGCTTGGACAGGGGGATACAGTATTTT. Full variable domain (missing parts from reference TRBV7-3 and TRBJ2-3): GAGVSQTPSNKVTEKGKYVELRCDPISGHTALYWYRQSLGQGPEFLIYFQGTGAADDSGLPNDRFFAVRPEGSVSTLKIQRTERGDSAVYLCASSLDRGIQYFGPGTRLTVL.

This clonotype was seen many times. The chain couples TRBV7-2 to TRBJ1-5; 11 nucleotides match TRBD1. V was clipped by 4 bases and J by 1 base; unmatched bases: 3. Germline CDR1 SGHTA, CDR2 FQGNSA. CDR3 length: 16 residues. The DNA of the CDR3 is TGTGCCAGCAGCTGGACAGGGGGCAGGAGCAATCAGCCCCAGCATTTT. This codes for CASSWTGGRSNQPQHF.

This clonotype was detected a few times. This chain uses TRBV7-9 with TRBJ2-4; unclear D gene. The V gene lost 5 bases and the J gene lost 9 bases, with 17 bases spanning the gap. Germline lookup yields CDR1 SEHNR and CDR2 FQNEAQ (reference sequence). The CDR3 contains 14 residues. Here the CDR3 reads CASSPSRVGSIQYF. As DNA, the CDR3 is TGTGCCAGCAGCCCGTCCCGTGTGGGCAGCATTCAGTACTTC.

The chain links TRBV6-5 to TRBJ1-6, with D perhaps matching TRBD1 (5 bases). This CDR3 spans 14 amino acids. The V end lost 6 bases, the J end lost 7 bases, and 13 bases lay between the germline ends. Germline V gene lookup returns CDR1 MNHEY and CDR2 SVGAGI. In DNA, the CDR3 is TGTGCCAGCAGACGGGGACGGAGCAATTCACCCCTCCACTTT. Translation: CASRRGRSNSPLHF.

There are a few counts of this clonotype. The chain uses TRBV25-1 and TRBJ2-5, with D uncertain. The germline V gene has CDR1 MGHDK and CDR2 SYGVNS. The V gene lost 2 bases and the J gene lost 0 bases, with 4 bases spanning the gap. CDR3 size: 13 residues. CDR3 loop: CASSETYQETQYF. In DNA, the CDR3 is TGTGCCAGCAGTGAAACTTACCAAGAGACCCAGTACTTC.

The J gene is TRBJ2-3, the V gene TRBV7-9, with 8 bases aligning to TRBD1. Germline V gives CDR1 SEHNR, CDR2 FQNEAQ (reference sequence). There are 14 residues in the CDR3. V dropped 5 bases and J dropped 3; count of bases not matched to a gene: 4. The CDR3 here is CASSPRQGTDTQYF. In DNA, the CDR3 is TGTGCCAGCAGCCCCCGACAGGGGACAGATACGCAGTATTTT.

This clonotype was seen only a few times. The V call is TRBV20-1, the J call TRBJ2-3; 11 bases match TRBD2. The ends lost 5 bases at V and 6 bases at J; junction bases unmatched: 13. This CDR3 is 16 amino acids long. Germline assignment: CDR1 DFQATT and CDR2 SNEGSKA (reference sequence). As DNA, the CDR3 is TGCAGTGCTCCCCAACTAGCGGGGGCGTACGGGGATACGCAGTATTTT. Translating it yields CSAPQLAGAYGDTQYF.

This clonotype was seen ten or more times. This chain joins TRBV5-1 and TRBJ2-7; D is possibly TRBD1 (5 bases). CDR1 is SGHRS, CDR2 YFSETQ, per germline. V lost 6 bases and J lost 0, with 7 bases in between. The CDR3 runs 12 residues. CDR3 in DNA: TGCGCCAGCATAGGGGACTCCTACGAGCAGTACTTC. It is translated as CASIGDSYEQYF. The full variable domain, completed using reference TRBV5-1 and TRBJ2-7, is KAGVTQTPRYLIKTRGQQVTLSCSPISGHRSVSWYQQTPGQGLQFLFEYFSETQRNKGNFPGRFSGRQFSNSRSEMNVSTLELGDSALYLCASIGDSYEQYFGPGTRLTVT.

This chain links TRBV27 with TRBJ2-7; D gene uncertain. CDR1 and CDR2 (germline): MNHEY, SMNVEV (reference sequence). The length of the CDR3 is 15 residues. Trimming shortened V by 0 bases and J by 5 bases, and 14 bases separated the two germline ends. In nucleotides, the CDR3 is TGTGCCAGCAGTTTATCGATGGGGTATCTCGACGAGCAGTACTTC. Protein sequence: CASSLSMGYLDEQYF.

The chain combines TRBV29-1 with TRBJ2-3; unclear D gene. Deletions cut 5 bases from V and 0 bases from J, with 9 bases between. This CDR3 comprises 13 residues. Germline lookup yields CDR1 SQVTM and CDR2 ANQGSEA. CDR3 DNA sequence: TGCAGCGTTAAAACGTCTAGCACAGATACGCAGTATTTT. Translated, it gives CSVKTSSTDTQYF.

This clonotype appeared many times. This chain joins TRBV12-3 or TRBV12-4 and TRBJ1-1; D gene ambiguous. V lost 6 bases, J lost 3 bases, and 8 bases lay in between. The CDR3 extends over 12 amino acids. DNA for the CDR3: TGTGCCAGCAGCCCCCGGGACACTGAAGCTTTCTTT. This sequence encodes CASSPRDTEAFF.

The chain recombines TRBV25-1 with TRBJ2-2, with 7 positions matching TRBD1. Looked up from germline, CDR1 is MGHDK and CDR2 is SYGVNS. CDR3 length: 15 residues. V was clipped by 8 bases and J by 4 bases; unmatched bases: 10. The CDR3 here is CASDRGGTITGELFF. The CDR3 DNA is TGTGCCAGCGACAGAGGGGGCACTATCACCGGGGAGCTGTTTTTT.

This clonotype came up a few times. The rearrangement joins TRBV4-2 to TRBJ1-2; D is uncertain. Germline lookup yields CDR1 LGHNA and CDR2 YNFKEQ. Trimming cost V 0 bases and J 5 bases, with 10 bases left between them. CDR3 length: 14 residues. CDR3 DNA sequence: TGTGCCAGCAGCCAAGATCGGGGAGGTTATGGCTACACCTTC. This sequence encodes CASSQDRGGYGYTF.

This clonotype was observed a few times. The V call is TRBV5-1, the J call TRBJ2-1; D ambiguous. The CDR3 totals 11 residues. Germline CDR1 and CDR2: SGHRS and YFSETQ. The ends were cut back, 5 bases at V and 5 bases at J, with 5 bases in the middle. CDR3 nucleotide sequence: TGCGCCAGCAGGTTTAACAATGAGCAGTTCTTC. It codes for CASRFNNEQFF.

The rearrangement links TRBV12-3 or TRBV12-4 to TRBJ2-4; no clear D gene. The CDR3 loop spans 12 amino acids. With 3 bases removed from V and 7 bases from J, the gap between germline ends came to 7 bases. Here the CDR3 reads CASSFARNIQYF. The CDR3 DNA sequence: TGTGCCAGCAGTTTTGCGAGGAACATTCAGTACTTC.